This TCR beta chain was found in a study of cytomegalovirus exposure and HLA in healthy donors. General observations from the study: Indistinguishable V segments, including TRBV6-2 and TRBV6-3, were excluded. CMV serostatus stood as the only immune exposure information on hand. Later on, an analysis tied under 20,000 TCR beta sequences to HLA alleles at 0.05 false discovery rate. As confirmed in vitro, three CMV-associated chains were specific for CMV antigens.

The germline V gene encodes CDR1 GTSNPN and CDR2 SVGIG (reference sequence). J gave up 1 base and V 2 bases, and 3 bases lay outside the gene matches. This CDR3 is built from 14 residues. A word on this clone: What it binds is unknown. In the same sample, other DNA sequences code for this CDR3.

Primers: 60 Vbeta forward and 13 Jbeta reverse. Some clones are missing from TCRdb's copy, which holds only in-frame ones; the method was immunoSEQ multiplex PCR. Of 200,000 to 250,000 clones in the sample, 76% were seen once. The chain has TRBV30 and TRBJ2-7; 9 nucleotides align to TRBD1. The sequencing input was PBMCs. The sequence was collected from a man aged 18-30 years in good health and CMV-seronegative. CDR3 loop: CAWSTGTGSYEQYF. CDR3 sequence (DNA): TGTGCCTGGAGTACCGGGACAGGGTCCTACGAGCAGTACTTC.